This record looks at one TCR beta chain sequence and its context. A few counts support this clonotype. The antigen it recognizes is unknown. Base qualities are not recorded, but no much larger clone differs from it by a single base. The data were obtained in a study of identical twins (dated by TCRdb to between 2015 and 2016). Regarding the complete study: The study deep-sequenced TCR alpha and beta repertoires from monozygotic twins, unrelated adults of various ages and cord blood to test whether fetal clonotypes persist. Replicate twin experiments were performed at different times using different library preparation protocols to rule out contamination.

All donors were healthy Caucasians. Three pairs of female monozygotic twins, all aged roughly 18 to 29 years, were included in the twin cohort. Peripheral blood mononuclear cells were used as the source from which RNA for TCR libraries was isolated. The library was obtained by 5' RACE. Reads for this sample came from an Illumina HiSeq 2000. Template switching added a universal primer binding site, and the final cDNA carried a unique molecular identifier that allowed TCR cDNA molecules to be counted accurately. Specific primers in the conserved constant-segment region were used to synthesize first-strand cDNA for the TCR alpha and beta chains. To control for contamination, every cDNA library was double barcoded, receiving both a SMART-Mk sample barcode and Illumina barcodes. Two successive PCR steps introduced TruSeq adapter sequences along with Illumina sample barcodes. The Illumina HiSeq platform was used with custom primers to sequence TCR alpha and beta cDNA libraries. In the original analysis: MiGEC processed the raw reads to extract unique molecular identifiers, while MiXCR was used to determine the CDR3 positions. For each individual, recombination models were inferred using an EM algorithm with the repgenHMM and IGoR tools. Shared clonotypes were analyzed with the tcR package in R, and sharing was normalized by the product of cloneset sizes. To study raw recombination without the effects of thymic and clonal selection, out-of-frame nonproductive sequences were analyzed. Using fastp trimming at Q25 and MiXCR clonotype assembly, TCRdb reanalyzed the public sequencing data and kept in-frame beta chains. Rows matching on CDR3 protein sequence are summarized as one entry with the most common DNA and genes. The V and J calls follow TCRdb's processing rather than the paper's. The table for this sample lists 500,000 to 700,000 distinct CDR3 sequences; 7% to 7.5% of them were counted only once. Together, the top ten hold roughly 1.5% of the sample.

Overall study results and their limits: Fewer insertions were carried by abundant cord blood beta clonotypes; a weaker similar trend was observed in young adult naive repertoires, while no such trend was observed in memory repertoires. Because the same donors could not be followed over many years, conclusions were based on cross-sectional statistical analysis. Compared with coincidental sharing between unrelated individuals, out-of-frame TCR alpha sequences shared between twins had an excess of sequences with low generation probability. Zero-insertion analyses could be partly confounded by invariant T cells such as MAIT and iNKT, though diverse VJ usage argued against such confounding for most clonotypes. A weaker excess of twin sharing was found in beta out-of-frame sequences because the signal-to-noise ratio was lowered by fewer shared sequences. In monozygotic twins, recombination models systematically underestimated out-of-frame TCR alpha sharing, but the models matched the sharing seen between unrelated individuals.

The CDR1 and CDR2 encoded by the germline V gene are SGHRS and YFSETQ. The germline V end is reduced by 0 bases and the J end by 7 bases; junction bases left unmatched: 6. Inclusive of the bounding cysteine and phenylalanine, the CDR3 is 16 residues long. Only CDR3 DNA is held: 48 bases, read in frame from base 1. These data also formed part of another study, on yellow fever vaccine responses in identical twins. Per the second study: The T cell response to vaccination in identical twins was reported by the authors to appear partly convergent and partly personalized. In the study, vaccine-responding T cell clones were precisely tracked in identical twins.

The chain is encoded by TRBV5-1 joined to TRBJ2-3; TRBD2 aligns with 12 central bases. Sequenced input: PBMCs. The TCR was taken from a woman aged 18-29 years in good health. The nucleotide sequence reads TGCGCCAGCAGCTTGGAGACTAGCGGGAGTACACATACGCAGTATTTT. The resulting protein is CASSLETSGSTHTQYF.